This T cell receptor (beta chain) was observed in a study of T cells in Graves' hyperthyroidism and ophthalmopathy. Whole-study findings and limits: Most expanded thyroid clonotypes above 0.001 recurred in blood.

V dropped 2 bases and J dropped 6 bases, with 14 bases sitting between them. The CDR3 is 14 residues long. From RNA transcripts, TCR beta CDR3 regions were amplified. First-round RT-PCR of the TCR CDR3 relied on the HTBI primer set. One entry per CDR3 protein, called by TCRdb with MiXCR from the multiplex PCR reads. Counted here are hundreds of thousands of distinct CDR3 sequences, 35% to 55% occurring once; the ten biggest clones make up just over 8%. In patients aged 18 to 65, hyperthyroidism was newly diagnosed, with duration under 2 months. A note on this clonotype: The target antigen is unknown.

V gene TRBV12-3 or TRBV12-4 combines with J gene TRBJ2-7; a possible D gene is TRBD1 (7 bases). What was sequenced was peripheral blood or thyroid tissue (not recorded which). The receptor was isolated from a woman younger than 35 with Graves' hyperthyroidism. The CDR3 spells CASSLQGGIGEQYF. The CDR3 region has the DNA TGTGCCAGCAGTTTACAGGGGGGAATTGGCGAGCAGTACTTC.